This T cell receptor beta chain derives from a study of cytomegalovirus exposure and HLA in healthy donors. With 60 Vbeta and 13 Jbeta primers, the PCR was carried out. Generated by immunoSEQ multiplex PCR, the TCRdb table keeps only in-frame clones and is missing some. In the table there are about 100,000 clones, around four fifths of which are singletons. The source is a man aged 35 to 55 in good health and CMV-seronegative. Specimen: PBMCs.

The CDR3 DNA reads TGCAGCGTGGCACAACAGGGGCCGACCTATGGCTACACCTTC. It specifies CSVAQQGPTYGYTF. The chain is built from TRBV29-1 and TRBJ1-2; 7 nucleotides match TRBD1. Germline CDR1 and CDR2: SQVTM and ANQGSEA. J gave up 4 bases and V 6 bases, and 11 bases lay outside the gene matches. The CDR3 consists of 14 residues.